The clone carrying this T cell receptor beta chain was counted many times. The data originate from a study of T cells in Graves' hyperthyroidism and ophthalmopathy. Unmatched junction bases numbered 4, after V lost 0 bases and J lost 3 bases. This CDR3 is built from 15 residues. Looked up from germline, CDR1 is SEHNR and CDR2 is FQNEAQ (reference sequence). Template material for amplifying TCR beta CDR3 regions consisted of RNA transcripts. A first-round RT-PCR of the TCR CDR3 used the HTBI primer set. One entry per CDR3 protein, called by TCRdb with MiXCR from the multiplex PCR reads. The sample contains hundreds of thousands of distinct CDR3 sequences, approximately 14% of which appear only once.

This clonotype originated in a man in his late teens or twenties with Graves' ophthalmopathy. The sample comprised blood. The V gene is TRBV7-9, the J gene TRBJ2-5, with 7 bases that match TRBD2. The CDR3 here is CASSLAGLAEETQYF. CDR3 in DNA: TGTGCCAGCAGCTTAGCCGGGCTAGCGGAAGAGACCCAGTACTTC. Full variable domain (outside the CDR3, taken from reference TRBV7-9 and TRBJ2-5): DTGVSQNPRHKITKRGQNVTFRCDPISEHNRLYWYRQTLGQGPEFLTYFQNEAQLEKSRLLSDRFSAERPKGSFSTLEIQRTEQGDSAMYLCASSLAGLAEETQYFGPGTRLLVL.